This TCR beta chain originates from a study of graft-versus-host responses after intestinal transplantation (dated by TCRdb to about 2021). Background for the entire study: The transplants that recipients received were multivisceral, liver-intestinal, or isolated intestinal. A peak of at least 4% donor T cells among recipient peripheral blood mononuclear cells was the definition used for donor T cell macrochimerism. A cohort of 24 intestinal transplant recipients, including one retransplant, was enrolled, and a few patients lacking pretransplant specimens were excluded. Every recipient was given anti-thymocyte globulin induction, then maintenance tacrolimus and steroids for around three years. After intestinal transplantation, graft-versus-host and host-versus-graft alloreactive T cell clones were followed in the graft, circulation and bone marrow using bulk TCR-beta CDR3 sequencing. Alloreactive clones were identified by sequencing pre-transplant mixed lymphocyte reaction products and comparing these products with unstimulated pre-transplant donor and recipient T cells. Instead of going to the commercial service, samples from a few later patients were sequenced in-house on an Illumina MiSeq and processed with MiXCR. General conclusions and limits of the study: Early after transplant, peak levels of circulating GvH clones were found to be associated with declines in HvG clones. GvH clones were detected in recipient bone marrow, and some appeared earlier in ileal mucosa or blood, consistent with an intestinal mucosal origin. In patients with donor T cell macrochimerism, the allografts had high GvH to HvG T cell clonal ratios. The conclusions were limited by the relatively low number and heterogeneity of the intestinal transplant patients.

A word on this clone: No antigen is known for it. One base away there is no much larger clone; base qualities are not given.

Receptors were amplified or captured by the immunoSEQ multiplex PCR assay. For most patients, genomic DNA was isolated with the Qiagen DNeasy Blood and Tissue Kit and sent frozen to Adaptive Biotechnologies for TCR sequencing. For most patients, high-throughput TCR-beta CDR3 sequencing of genomic DNA was performed by Adaptive Biotechnologies. Processing in the source paper ran as follows. TCR sequencing data for 18 patients were retrieved from Adaptive's ImmunoSEQ software; a few other patients were processed with MiXCR and VDJtools. To correct CD4 versus CD8 sorting errors, any sequence found in both subsets at a frequency ratio below 5:1 was removed. Because the origin of CDR3 nucleotide sequences shared between donor and recipient could not be assigned, those sequences were removed. To count as alloreactive, a clone needed at least 2-fold expansion over unstimulated cells and a minimum CFSE-low frequency of 0.002% (template counts) or 0.001% (read counts). A clone was considered mappable if detected in the sequenced pre-transplant spleen, lymph node, or MLR CFSE-low populations of the donor or recipient. The cumulative frequency of alloreactive clones was calculated as a percentage of all sequences, weighted by copy number. In its TCRdb copy, this immuneACCESS table keeps in-frame sequences only and misses some clones. Where compared with another copy, unresolved V genes explain less than half of these, and the others have no known cause. D and trimming come from the DNA, and the V and J calls and clone size come from that table. The sample table lists roughly 80,000 clones, about nine tenths of them with a count of one. The leading ten clones occupy under 9.5% of the sample.

The CDR3, from cysteine to phenylalanine, totals 18 residues. The DNA shown is the 54-base CDR3, in frame from base 1. As encoded in the germline V gene, CDR1 is MNHNS while CDR2 is SASEGT. The V end loses 0 bases and the J end loses 3 bases, and a stretch of 21 bases separates them. Sample time point, as interpreted from the label and publication: cells obtained before transplantation from donor or recipient. CD3+CD4+ and CD3+CD8+ populations were FACS-sorted from unstimulated pre-transplant donor and recipient cells taken from spleen or lymph nodes. The sequenced sample was unstimulated CD8+ T cells sorted from spleen or lymph node cells, obtained before transplant. Rearrangement joined TRBV6-1 to TRBJ2-7, with TRBD1 perhaps the D gene, on 6 matching bases. The source is a human donor who was the organ donor for an intestinal transplant. The nucleotides are TGTGCCAGCAGTGAAGCCCATAGTACTGGGGGCATCGTCTACGAGCAGTACTTC. Its protein is CASSEAHSTGGIVYEQYF.